Listed here is a single T cell receptor beta chain. Its antigen is undetermined. The record originates from a study of human T cells and chemical hapten exposure. The study's findings and limits: Expanded TCRs were compared with controls, and the expanded TCRs formed significantly more large CDR3 similarity clusters.

As processed by the authors: Per sample, the median was around 100,000 TCRs, with values from about 24,000 to 680,000. TCRdb re-called the RACE reads through MiXCR, storing one row per CDR3 protein. The V and J calls shown here were made by TCRdb, not taken from the authors' results. This sample has about 180,000 distinct CDR3 sequences, with under 35% found just once. Described time point: pre-sensitization, week 0. Described treatment: therapeutic diphenylcyclopropenone sensitization with weekly scalp DPC. Unmatched junction bases numbered 6, after V lost 0 bases and J lost 6 bases. The CDR3 loop spans 15 amino acids. Germline V gives CDR1 KGHSH, CDR2 LQKENI.

This chain connects TRBV18 to TRBJ2-7; 9 bases fit TRBD1. The source material was whole blood, sampled in connection with sensitization to the hapten diphenylcyclopropenone (DPC). The receptor's source is a woman aged 30 to 39 with alopecia areata. Some clones in this sample may be carry-over from other donors' samples. Here the CDR3 reads CASSPPGQGGLEQYF. As DNA, the CDR3 is TGTGCCAGCTCACCACCGGGACAGGGAGGACTCGAGCAGTACTTC.